This TCR beta chain was obtained from a study of T-cell reconstitution after alpha-beta-depleted transplantation in children. Trimming took off 2 bases at V and 9 bases at J, with 4 bases between the two ends. The CDR3 spans 11 residues. The germline V gene has CDR1 SEHNR and CDR2 FQNEAQ (reference sequence). In this sample, this clonotype turned up many times. Preparation of the TCRbeta library used unique molecular identifiers. TCRdb passed the PCR reads through MiXCR, listing each CDR3 protein once. Of hundreds of thousands of distinct CDR3 sequences detected, under 15% appear once; the ten largest clones hold approximately 2.1%.

The sequence was collected from a male patient under 18 who had a stem cell transplant for acute myeloid leukemia, so the T cells may come from the graft donor. This sequence joins TRBV7-9 and TRBJ2-2; D uncertain. The input for sequencing was PBMCs, mostly from graft donor cells, taken 360 days after TCRalphabeta/CD19-depleted stem cell transplant. CDR3 residues: CASSLNRELFF. The CDR3 bases are TGTGCCAGCAGCTTAAACCGGGAGCTGTTTTTT.